The next 2 T cell receptor beta chains were all read from a single sample in a study of blood T cell repertoires in COVID-19. This table comes from immunoSEQ multiplex PCR, and its TCRdb copy is limited to in-frame clones, with some not included. Of 250,000 or so clones in the sample, 86% are singletons; the top ten hold roughly 2%. The sequencing sample was made of PBMCs or T cells enriched from blood (not recorded which). The source of these receptors is a woman aged 50 to 60 who had recovered from COVID-19.

The chain links TRBV24-1 to TRBJ2-7, with D perhaps TRBD1 (5 bases). The CDR3 is made up of 16 amino acids. The V end was cut by 3 bases, the J end by 5 bases, with 19 bases between. Germline lookup yields CDR1 KGHDR and CDR2 SFDVKD. CDR3 protein: CATSDTDSGALDEQYF. The CDR3 region has the DNA TGTGCCACCAGTGATACCGACAGTGGGGCTTTGGACGAGCAGTACTTC.

V usage is TRBV21-1 and J usage is TRBJ1-1; the table's D call TRBD1 went unverified against the DNA. TRBV21-1 constitutes a pseudogene. The CDR3 is 18 residues long. The CDR3 DNA is TGTGCCAGCAGCGAATGGGGTCGGGACAGGGACCGTATCACTGAAGCTTTCTTT. It is translated as CASSEWGRDRDRITEAFF.